Sequencing of this T cell receptor (beta chain) was carried out in a study of cytomegalovirus exposure and HLA in healthy donors. Amplification used 60 Vbeta primers and 13 Jbeta primers. The repertoire was sequenced with immunoSEQ multiplex PCR; TCRdb's copy has only in-frame clones and lacks some. The sample records about 160,000 clones, around 80% being singletons. Germline V gene sequence: CDR1 SGHTA, CDR2 FQGNSA. Trimming took 1 base from V and 4 from J, leaving 5 bases between them. The length of the CDR3 is 13 residues. The clonotype comes from a male donor in good health and CMV-seronegative. The genes are TRBV7-2 and TRBJ1-5; D uncertain. The sample taken for sequencing was PBMCs. Here the CDR3 DNA reads TGTGCCAGCAGCTTAGAAGCTAATCAGCCCCAGCATTTT. Amino acids: CASSLEANQPQHF.